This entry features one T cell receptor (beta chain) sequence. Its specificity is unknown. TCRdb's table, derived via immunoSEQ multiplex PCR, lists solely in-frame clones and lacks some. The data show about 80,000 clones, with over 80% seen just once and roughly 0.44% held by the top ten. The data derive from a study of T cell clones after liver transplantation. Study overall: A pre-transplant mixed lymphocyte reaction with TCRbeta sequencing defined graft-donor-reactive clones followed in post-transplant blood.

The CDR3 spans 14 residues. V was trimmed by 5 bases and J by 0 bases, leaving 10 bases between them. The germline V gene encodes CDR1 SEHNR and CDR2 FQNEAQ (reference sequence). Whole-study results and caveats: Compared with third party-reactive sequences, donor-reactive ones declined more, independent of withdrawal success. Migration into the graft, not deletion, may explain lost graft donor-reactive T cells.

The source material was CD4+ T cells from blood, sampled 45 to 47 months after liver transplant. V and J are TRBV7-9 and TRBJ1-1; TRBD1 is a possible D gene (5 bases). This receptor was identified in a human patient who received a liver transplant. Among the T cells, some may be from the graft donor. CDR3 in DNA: TGTGCCAGCAGCCTCTGGGGGTTGAACACTGAAGCTTTCTTT. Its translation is CASSLWGLNTEAFF. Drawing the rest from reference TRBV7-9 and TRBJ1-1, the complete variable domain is DTGVSQNPRHKITKRGQNVTFRCDPISEHNRLYWYRQTLGQGPEFLTYFQNEAQLEKSRLLSDRFSAERPKGSFSTLEIQRTEQGDSAMYLCASSLWGLNTEAFFGQGTRLTVV.